These 10 T cell receptor beta chains share one sample of origin, sequenced in a study of PD-L1 blockade in urothelial cancer. Assay: immunoSEQ multiplex PCR; the TCRdb copy retains only in-frame clones and omits some. This table has more than 65,000 clones, approximately 90% appearing once. This material consisted of PBMCs, taken around atezolizumab (anti-PD-L1) treatment. The source of these receptors is a woman in her 70s with urothelial cancer.

The V call is TRBV10-3, the J call TRBJ2-7, with 11 bases fitting TRBD2. The ends lost 2 bases at V and 2 bases at J; junction bases unmatched: 8. The germline gives CDR1 ENHRY, CDR2 SYGVKD. The CDR3 totals 17 residues. The CDR3 nucleotides are TGTGCCATCAGTGAGACCCCCACTAGCGGGGGAGCCTACGAGCAGTACTTC. Translated, it gives CAISETPTSGGAYEQYF.

In this sample, this clone turned up a few times. V is TRBV29-1 and J is TRBJ1-2; D remains unclear. Germline loops: CDR1 SQVTM, CDR2 ANQGSEA. V lost 3 bases and J 8 bases, leaving 13 bases between the germline ends. The CDR3 is made up of 12 amino acids. CDR3 amino acids: CSVEGPGGGYTF. Written as DNA, the CDR3 is TGCAGCGTTGAGGGTCCAGGAGGGGGCTACACCTTC.

V gene TRBV2 combines with J gene TRBJ2-2; tentative D call: TRBD2 (5 bases). The CDR3 contains 15 residues. Trimming cost V 6 bases and J 2 bases, with 13 bases left between them. Looked up from germline, CDR1 is SNHLY and CDR2 is FYNNEI. The CDR3: CASRPAGGNTGELFF. Written as DNA, the CDR3 is TGTGCCAGCAGGCCGGCGGGCGGTAACACCGGGGAGCTGTTTTTT.

V and J are TRBV30 and TRBJ1-3; D is perhaps TRBD1 (6 bases). CDR1 and CDR2 from the germline V gene are GTSNPN and SVGIG (reference sequence). The V gene lost 8 bases and the J gene lost 3 bases, with 20 bases spanning the gap. The CDR3 runs 15 residues. In DNA form, the CDR3 reads TGTGCCAGCAACAGGGCAAATTTGTTTGGAAACACCATATATTTT. Translating gives CASNRANLFGNTIYF.

V is TRBV7-9 and J is TRBJ2-1; D ambiguous. CDR1 SEHNR and CDR2 FQNEAQ come from the germline V gene (reference sequence). Trimming removed 3 bases from V and 7 bases from J, with 7 bases in between. The CDR3 has 12 residues. CDR3 sequence (DNA): TGTGCCAGCAGCTTTTCGGTTAATGAGCAGTTCTTC. This encodes CASSFSVNEQFF. Variable domain in full (rest from reference TRBV7-9 and TRBJ2-1): DTGVSQNPRHKITKRGQNVTFRCDPISEHNRLYWYRQTLGQGPEFLTYFQNEAQLEKSRLLSDRFSAERPKGSFSTLEIQRTEQGDSAMYLCASSFSVNEQFFGPGTRLTVL.

This clone is a singleton in its sample. The J gene is TRBJ2-7, the V gene TRBV7-8; D is perhaps TRBD1 (6 bases). Per the germline V gene, CDR1 is SGHVS and CDR2 is FQNEAQ. V lost 7 bases to trimming and J lost 2 bases, with 21 bases between them. The CDR3 contains 16 residues. CDR3 amino acids: CASNKGSRDKPYEQYF. Here the CDR3 DNA reads TGTGCCAGCAACAAAGGGTCCCGGGACAAACCCTACGAGCAGTACTTC.

J is TRBJ2-7 and V is TRBV7-2, with TRBD1 matching 7 bases. The junction had 14 bases not matched to a gene; V was cut back by 0 bases and J by 6 bases. Germline assignment: CDR1 SGHTA and CDR2 FQGNSA. CDR3 size: 17 residues. Here the CDR3 DNA reads TGTGCCAGCAGCTTAGCACTCGACAGGGTCTCTTGGTCCGAGCAGTACTTC. Translation gives CASSLALDRVSWSEQYF.

The chain is built from TRBV19 and TRBJ2-7, with D tentatively TRBD1 (5 bases). This CDR3 is 14 amino acids long. V lost 2 bases, J lost 0 bases, and 8 bases lay in between. Germline V gene data show CDR1 as LNHDA and CDR2 as SQIVND (reference sequence). CDR3 bases: TGTGCCAGTAGTATAACAGGCTTCTCCTACGAGCAGTACTTC. It is translated as CASSITGFSYEQYF. Together with reference TRBV19 and TRBJ2-7, the CDR3 gives the full variable domain: DGGITQSPKYLFRKEGQNVTLSCEQNLNHDAMYWYRQDPGQGLRLIYYSQIVNDFQKGDIAEGYSVSREKKESFPLTVTSAQKNPTAFYLCASSITGFSYEQYFGPGTRLTVT.

In nucleotides, the CDR3 is TGTGCCAGCAGCTTAGCCCGCTCCTACGAGCAGTACTTC. Translating it yields CASSLARSYEQYF. The chain combines TRBV7-2 with TRBJ2-7; D is undetermined. CDR3 length: 13 amino acids. V lost 0 bases and J 0 bases, leaving 3 bases between the germline ends. Per the germline V gene, CDR1 is SGHTA and CDR2 is FQGNSA.

This clone was observed once. V usage is TRBV6-5 and J usage is TRBJ2-1; 8 bases line up with TRBD2. In germline, CDR1 is MNHEY, CDR2 SVGAGI. After removal of 6 bases from V and 1 base from J, the junction contained 5 bases not matched to a gene. The CDR3 has 15 residues. The CDR3 loop is CASRPSSGSYNEQFF. The CDR3 region has the DNA TGTGCCAGCAGGCCCTCTAGCGGGTCCTACAATGAGCAGTTCTTC.